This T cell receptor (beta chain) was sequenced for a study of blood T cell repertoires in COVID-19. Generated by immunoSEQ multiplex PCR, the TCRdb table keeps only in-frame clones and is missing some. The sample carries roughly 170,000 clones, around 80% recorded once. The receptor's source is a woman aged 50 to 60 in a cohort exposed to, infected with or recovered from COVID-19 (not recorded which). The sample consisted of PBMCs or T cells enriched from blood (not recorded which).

CDR3 sequence (DNA): TGTGCCAGCAGCAACGACAGGGGGCCCTACAATGAGCAGTTCTTC. This codes for CASSNDRGPYNEQFF. The chain couples TRBV7-8 to TRBJ2-1; 10 nucleotides agree with TRBD1. Unmatched junction bases numbered 3, after V lost 5 bases and J lost 2 bases. The CDR3 spans 15 residues. Germline V gene sequence: CDR1 SGHVS, CDR2 FQNEAQ.